This entry is about one T cell receptor beta chain. This sample was included in a study of T cell changes during pregnancy in multiple sclerosis. Germline CDR1 SGHDT, CDR2 YYEEEE. J was trimmed by 4 bases and V by 0 bases; bases with no gene match: 10. The CDR3 totals 19 residues. Profiled with immunoSEQ multiplex PCR; TCRdb holds only in-frame clones, not every one. The table lists fewer than 140,000 clones, more than 80% of them singletons. V usage is TRBV5-6 and J usage is TRBJ2-1, with TRBD2 identical over 13 bases. Sequencing used peripheral blood, obtained before pregnancy. The source is a female donor with multiple sclerosis, enrolled in a pregnancy study. The CDR3, as DNA: TGTGCCAGCAGCTTGGTGGGTAGGGGACTAGCGGGGAGGTACAATGAGCAGTTCTTC. The encoded protein is CASSLVGRGLAGRYNEQFF.